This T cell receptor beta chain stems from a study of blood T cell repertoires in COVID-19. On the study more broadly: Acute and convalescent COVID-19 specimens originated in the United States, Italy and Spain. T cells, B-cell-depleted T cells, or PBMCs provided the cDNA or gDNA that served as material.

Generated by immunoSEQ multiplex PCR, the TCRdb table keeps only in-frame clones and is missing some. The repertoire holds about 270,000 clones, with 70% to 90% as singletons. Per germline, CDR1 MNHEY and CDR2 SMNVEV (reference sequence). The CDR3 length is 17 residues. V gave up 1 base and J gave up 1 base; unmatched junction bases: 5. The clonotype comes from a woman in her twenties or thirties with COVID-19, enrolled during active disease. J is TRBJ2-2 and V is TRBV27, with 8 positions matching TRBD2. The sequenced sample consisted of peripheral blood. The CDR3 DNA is TGTGCCAGCAGTTTATGGGTACTAGCGGAGAACACCGGGGAGCTGTTTTTT. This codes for CASSLWVLAENTGELFF.